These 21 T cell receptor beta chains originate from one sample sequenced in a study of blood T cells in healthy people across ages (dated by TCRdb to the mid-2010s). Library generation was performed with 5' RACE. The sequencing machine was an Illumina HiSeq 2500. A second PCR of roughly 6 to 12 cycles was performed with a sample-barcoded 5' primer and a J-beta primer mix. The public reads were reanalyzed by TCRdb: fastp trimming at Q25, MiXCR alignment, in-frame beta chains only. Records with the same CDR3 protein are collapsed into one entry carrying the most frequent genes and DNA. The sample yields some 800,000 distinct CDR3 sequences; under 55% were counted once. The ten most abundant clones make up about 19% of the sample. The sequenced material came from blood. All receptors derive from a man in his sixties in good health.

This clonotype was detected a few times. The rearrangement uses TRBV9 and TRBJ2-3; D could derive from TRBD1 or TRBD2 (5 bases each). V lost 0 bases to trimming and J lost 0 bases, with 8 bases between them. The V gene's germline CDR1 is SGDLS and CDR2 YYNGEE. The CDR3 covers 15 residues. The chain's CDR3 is CASSVVGDSTDTQYF. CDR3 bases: TGTGCCAGCAGCGTAGTGGGGGACAGCACAGATACGCAGTATTTT.

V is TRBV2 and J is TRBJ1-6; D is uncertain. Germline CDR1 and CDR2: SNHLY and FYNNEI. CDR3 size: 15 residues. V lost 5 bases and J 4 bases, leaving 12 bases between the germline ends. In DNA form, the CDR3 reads TGTGCCAGCAGTCATAAGAGGCCGTATAATTCACCCCTCCACTTT. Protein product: CASSHKRPYNSPLHF.

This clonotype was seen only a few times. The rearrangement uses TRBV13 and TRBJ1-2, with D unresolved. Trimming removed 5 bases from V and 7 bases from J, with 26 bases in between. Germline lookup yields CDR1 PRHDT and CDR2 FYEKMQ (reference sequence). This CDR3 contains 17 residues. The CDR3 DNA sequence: TGTGCCAGCAGCGTTCCCATCTCTATAGATCCGGCTTCTGGCTACACCTTC. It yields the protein CASSVPISIDPASGYTF.

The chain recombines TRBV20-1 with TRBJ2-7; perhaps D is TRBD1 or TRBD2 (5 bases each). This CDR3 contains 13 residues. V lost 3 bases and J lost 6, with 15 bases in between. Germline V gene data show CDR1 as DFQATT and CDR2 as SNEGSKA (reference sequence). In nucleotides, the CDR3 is TGCAGTGCTAGCCCCACGGGGCCTTCCGAGCAGTACTTC. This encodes CSASPTGPSEQYF.

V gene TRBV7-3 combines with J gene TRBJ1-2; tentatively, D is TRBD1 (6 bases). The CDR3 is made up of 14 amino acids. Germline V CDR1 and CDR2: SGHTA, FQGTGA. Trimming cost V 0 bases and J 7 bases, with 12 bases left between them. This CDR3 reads CASSLTGGRVGYTF. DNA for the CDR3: TGTGCCAGCAGCTTAACGGGGGGCAGGGTTGGCTACACCTTC.

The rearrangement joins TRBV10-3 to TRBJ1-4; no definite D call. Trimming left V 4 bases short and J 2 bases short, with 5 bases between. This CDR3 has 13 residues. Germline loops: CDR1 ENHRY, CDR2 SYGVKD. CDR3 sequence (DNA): TGTGCCATCAGTGGAGGGACTAATGAAAAACTGTTTTTT. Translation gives CAISGGTNEKLFF.

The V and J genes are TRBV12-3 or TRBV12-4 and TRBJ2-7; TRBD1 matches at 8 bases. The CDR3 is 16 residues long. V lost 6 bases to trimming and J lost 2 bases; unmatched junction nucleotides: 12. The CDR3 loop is CASRRVTGGRTYEQYF. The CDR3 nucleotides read TGTGCCAGCAGACGCGTAACAGGGGGGAGGACCTACGAGCAGTACTTC.

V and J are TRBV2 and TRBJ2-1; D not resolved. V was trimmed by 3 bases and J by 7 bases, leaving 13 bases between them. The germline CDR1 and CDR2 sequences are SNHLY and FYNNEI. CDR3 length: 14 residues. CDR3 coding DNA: TGTGCCAGCAGTGAGAGGCCTGCTAGAAATGAGCAGTTCTTC. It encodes CASSERPARNEQFF.

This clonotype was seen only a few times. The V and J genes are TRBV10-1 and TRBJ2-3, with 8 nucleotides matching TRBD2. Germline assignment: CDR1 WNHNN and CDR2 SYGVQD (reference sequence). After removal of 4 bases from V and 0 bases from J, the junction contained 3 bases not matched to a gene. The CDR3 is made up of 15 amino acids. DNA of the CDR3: TGCGCCAGCAGTGGAGCGGGGGCTAGCACAGATACGCAGTATTTT. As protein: CASSGAGASTDTQYF.

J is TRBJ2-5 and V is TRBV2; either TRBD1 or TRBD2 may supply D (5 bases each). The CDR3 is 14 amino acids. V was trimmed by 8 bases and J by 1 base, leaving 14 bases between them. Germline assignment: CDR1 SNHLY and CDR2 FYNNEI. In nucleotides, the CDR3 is TGTGCCAGCCGGCTCGTTGGGGGCCAAGAGACCCAGTACTTC. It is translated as CASRLVGGQETQYF.

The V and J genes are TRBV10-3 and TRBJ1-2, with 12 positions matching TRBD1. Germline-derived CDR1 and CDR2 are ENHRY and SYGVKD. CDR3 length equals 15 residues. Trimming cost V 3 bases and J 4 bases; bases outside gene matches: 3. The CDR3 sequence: CAISDRDRGLYGYTF. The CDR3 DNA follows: TGTGCCATCAGTGACCGGGACAGGGGGCTCTATGGCTACACCTTC.

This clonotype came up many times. The CDR3 sequence: CASSSSRGQGTYGYTF. CDR3 DNA: TGTGCCAGCAGTTCTAGTAGGGGACAGGGGACTTATGGCTACACCTTC. The V and J genes are TRBV12-3 or TRBV12-4 and TRBJ1-2; 10 bases are shared with TRBD1. The V and J ends lost 4 bases and 5 bases, in that order; junction bases with no gene match: 10. CDR3 size: 16 residues.

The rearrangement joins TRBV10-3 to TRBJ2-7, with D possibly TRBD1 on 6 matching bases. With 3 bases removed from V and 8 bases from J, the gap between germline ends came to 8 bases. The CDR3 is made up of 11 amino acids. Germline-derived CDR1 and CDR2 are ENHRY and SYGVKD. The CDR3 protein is CAISDGQQQYF. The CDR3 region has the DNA TGTGCCATCAGTGATGGACAGCAGCAGTACTTC.

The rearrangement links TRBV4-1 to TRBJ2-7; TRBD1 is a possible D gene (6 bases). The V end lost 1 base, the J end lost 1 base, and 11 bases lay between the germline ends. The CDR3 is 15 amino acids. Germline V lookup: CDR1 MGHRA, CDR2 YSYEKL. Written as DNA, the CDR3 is TGCGCCAGCAGCCAAGCCAGGGGCCCGTCCTACGAGCAGTACTTC. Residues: CASSQARGPSYEQYF.

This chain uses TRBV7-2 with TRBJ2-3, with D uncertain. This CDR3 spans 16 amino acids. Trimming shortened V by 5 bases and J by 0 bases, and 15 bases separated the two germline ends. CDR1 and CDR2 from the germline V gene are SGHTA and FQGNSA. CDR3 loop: CASSPGASQSTDTQYF. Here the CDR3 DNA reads TGTGCCAGCAGCCCCGGTGCCTCACAAAGCACAGATACGCAGTATTTT.

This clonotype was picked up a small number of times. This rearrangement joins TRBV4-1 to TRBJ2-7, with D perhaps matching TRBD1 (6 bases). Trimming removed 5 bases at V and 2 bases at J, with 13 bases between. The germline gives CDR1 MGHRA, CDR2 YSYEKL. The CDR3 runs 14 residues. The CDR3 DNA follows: TGCGCCAGCAGCTATACGACAGGTCCCTACGAGCAGTACTTC. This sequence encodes CASSYTTGPYEQYF.

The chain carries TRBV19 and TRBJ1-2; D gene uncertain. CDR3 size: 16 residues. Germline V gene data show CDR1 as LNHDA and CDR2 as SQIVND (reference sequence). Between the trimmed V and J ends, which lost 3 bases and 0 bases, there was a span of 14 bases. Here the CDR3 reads CASSIYPGSANYGYTF. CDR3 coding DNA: TGTGCCAGTAGTATTTACCCGGGGAGTGCTAACTATGGCTACACCTTC. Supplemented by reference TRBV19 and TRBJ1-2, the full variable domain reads DGGITQSPKYLFRKEGQNVTLSCEQNLNHDAMYWYRQDPGQGLRLIYYSQIVNDFQKGDIAEGYSVSREKKESFPLTVTSAQKNPTAFYLCASSIYPGSANYGYTFGSGTRLTVV.

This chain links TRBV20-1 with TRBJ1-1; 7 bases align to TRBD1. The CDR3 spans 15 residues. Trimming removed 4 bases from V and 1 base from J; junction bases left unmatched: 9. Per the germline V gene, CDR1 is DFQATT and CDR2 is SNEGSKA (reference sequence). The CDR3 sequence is CSATGQLLGNTEAFF. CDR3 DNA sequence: TGCAGTGCTACGGGACAGCTTTTAGGGAACACTGAAGCTTTCTTT.

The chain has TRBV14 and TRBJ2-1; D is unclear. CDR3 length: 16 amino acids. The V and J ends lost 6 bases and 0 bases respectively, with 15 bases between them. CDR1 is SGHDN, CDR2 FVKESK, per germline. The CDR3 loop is CASSPAFQSSYNEQFF. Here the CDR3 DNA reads TGTGCCAGCAGTCCAGCGTTCCAATCCTCCTACAATGAGCAGTTCTTC.

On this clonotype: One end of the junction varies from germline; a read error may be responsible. The CDR3 DNA reads TGCGCCTGCAGCTTGGTGTCCAGCTCCTACGAGCAGTACTTC. Residues: CACSLVSSSYEQYF. V is TRBV5-1 and J is TRBJ2-7; D remains ambiguous. Germline-derived CDR1 and CDR2 are SGHRS and YFSETQ. The CDR3 has 14 residues.

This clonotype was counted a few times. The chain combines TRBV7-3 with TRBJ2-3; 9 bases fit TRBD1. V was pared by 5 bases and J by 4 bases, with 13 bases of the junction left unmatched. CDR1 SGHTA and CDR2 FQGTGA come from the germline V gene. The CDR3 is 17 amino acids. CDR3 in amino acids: CASSVTGTGPTADTQYF. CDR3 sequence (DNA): TGTGCCAGCAGCGTCACCGGGACAGGGCCTACGGCAGATACGCAGTATTTT. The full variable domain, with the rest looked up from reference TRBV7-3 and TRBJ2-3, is GAGVSQTPSNKVTEKGKYVELRCDPISGHTALYWYRQSLGQGPEFLIYFQGTGAADDSGLPNDRFFAVRPEGSVSTLKIQRTERGDSAVYLCASSVTGTGPTADTQYFGPGTRLTVL.